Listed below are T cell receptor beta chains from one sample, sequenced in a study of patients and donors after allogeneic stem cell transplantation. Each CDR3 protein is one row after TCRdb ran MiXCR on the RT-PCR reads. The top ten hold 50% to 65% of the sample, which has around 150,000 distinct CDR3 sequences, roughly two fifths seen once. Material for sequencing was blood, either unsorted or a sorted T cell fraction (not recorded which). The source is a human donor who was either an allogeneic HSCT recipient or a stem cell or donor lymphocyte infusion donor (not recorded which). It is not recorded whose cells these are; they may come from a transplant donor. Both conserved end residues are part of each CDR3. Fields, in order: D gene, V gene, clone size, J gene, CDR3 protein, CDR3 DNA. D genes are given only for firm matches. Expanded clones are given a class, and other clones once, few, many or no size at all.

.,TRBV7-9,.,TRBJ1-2,CASSSSRAGYTF,TGTGCCAGCAGCTCTTCCCGCGCTGGCTACACCTTC
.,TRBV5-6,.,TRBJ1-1,CASSLVGRIFNTEAFF,TGTGCCAGCAGCTTGGTTGGCAGAATATTTAACACTGAAGCTTTCTTT
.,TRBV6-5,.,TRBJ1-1,CASSYSRGHTEAFF,TGTGCCAGCAGTTACTCTCGGGGGCACACTGAAGCTTTCTTT
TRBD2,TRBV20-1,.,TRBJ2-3,CSAIYQRGGTDTQYF,TGCAGTGCTATCTACCAGCGGGGGGGCACAGATACGCAGTATTTT
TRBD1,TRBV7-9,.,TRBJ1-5,CASSLDGQGHWPQHF,TGTGCCAGCAGCTTAGACGGACAGGGTCACTGGCCCCAGCATTTT
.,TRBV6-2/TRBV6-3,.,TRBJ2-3,CASSPAQTDTQYF,TGTGCCAGCAGTCCCGCGCAGACAGATACGCAGTATTTT
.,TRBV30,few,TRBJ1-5,CAWSYPGGAQHF,TGTGCCTGGAGTTACCCCGGAGGCGCCCAGCATTTT
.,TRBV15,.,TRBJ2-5,CATSPRGGAQETQYF,TGTGCCACCAGCCCAAGAGGAGGGGCCCAAGAGACCCAGTACTTC
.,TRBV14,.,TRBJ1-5,CASSQKHNQPQHF,TGTGCCAGCAGCCAAAAGCACAATCAGCCCCAGCATTTT
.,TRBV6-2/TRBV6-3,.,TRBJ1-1,CASSRTTWNTEAFF,TGTGCCAGCAGCCGGACTACTTGGAACACTGAAGCTTTCTTT
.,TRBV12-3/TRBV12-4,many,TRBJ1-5,CASSFLADNQPQHF,TGTGCCAGCAGTTTTTTGGCGGACAATCAGCCCCAGCATTTT
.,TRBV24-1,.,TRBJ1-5,CATSETTGGAAQHF,TGTGCCACCAGTGAGACGACGGGTGGTGCTGCCCAGCATTTT
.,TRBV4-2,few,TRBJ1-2,CASSQGRSYGYTF,TGTGCCAGCAGCCAAGGACGTAGCTATGGCTACACCTTC
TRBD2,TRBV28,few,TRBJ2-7,CASSEQIAGGRNEQYF,TGTGCCAGCAGTGAACAAATAGCGGGGGGGCGCAACGAGCAGTACTTC
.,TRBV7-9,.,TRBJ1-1,CASSSWGQVSTEAFF,TGTGCCAGCAGCTCCTGGGGGCAAGTCTCGACTGAAGCTTTCTTT
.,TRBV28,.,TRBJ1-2,CASRDVPGGRFRNYGYTF,TGTGCCAGCAGAGACGTACCGGGGGGCAGGTTCCGAAACTATGGCTACACCTTC
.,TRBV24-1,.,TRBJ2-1,CATSDPPTSPQQFF,TGTGCCACCAGTGATCCCCCAACTTCCCCCCAGCAGTTCTTC
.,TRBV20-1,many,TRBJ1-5,CSARGQGGNQPQHF,TGCAGTGCTAGGGGGCAGGGTGGGAATCAGCCCCAGCATTTT
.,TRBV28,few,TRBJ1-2,CASNPSPLGQKGYTF,TGTGCCAGCAACCCCTCCCCGCTCGGACAAAAAGGCTACACCTTC
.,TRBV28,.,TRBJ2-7,CASSPYIEQYF,TGTGCCAGCAGTCCTTACATCGAGCAGTACTTC
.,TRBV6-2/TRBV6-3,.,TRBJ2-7,CASSWLATYEQYF,TGTGCCAGCAGTTGGCTAGCTACCTACGAGCAGTACTTC
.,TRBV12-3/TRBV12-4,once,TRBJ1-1,CATSWGEGSTEAFF,TGTGCCACTTCGTGGGGGGAAGGGAGCACTGAAGCTTTCTTT
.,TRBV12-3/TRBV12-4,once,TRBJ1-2,CASSLKLHGYTF,TGTGCCAGCAGTTTAAAGCTACATGGCTACACCTTC
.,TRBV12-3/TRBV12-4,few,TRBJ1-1,CASSRRINTEAFF,TGTGCCAGCAGCCGACGGATAAACACTGAAGCTTTCTTT
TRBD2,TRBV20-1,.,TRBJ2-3,CSAPLILAGATTDTQYF,TGCAGTGCTCCACTTATACTAGCGGGGGCGACCACAGATACGCAGTATTTT
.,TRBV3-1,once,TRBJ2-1,CASSQNNNEQFF,TGTGCCAGCAGTCAGAACAACAATGAGCAGTTCTTC
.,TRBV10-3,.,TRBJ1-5,CAISERPSFNQPQHF,TGTGCCATCAGTGAACGGCCGTCTTTTAATCAGCCCCAGCATTTT
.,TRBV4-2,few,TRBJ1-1,CASSQTGLNTEAFF,TGTGCCAGCAGCCAGACGGGACTCAACACTGAAGCTTTCTTT
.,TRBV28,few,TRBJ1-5,CASSLRGTNQPQHF,TGTGCCAGCAGTTTGAGAGGGACCAATCAGCCCCAGCATTTT
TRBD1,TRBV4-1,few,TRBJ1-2,CASSPPYHPRDRGDYGYTF,TGCGCCAGCAGCCCGCCTTATCACCCACGGGACAGGGGGGACTATGGCTACACCTTC
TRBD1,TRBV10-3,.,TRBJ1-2,CAISAGQVNYGYTF,TGTGCCATCAGCGCGGGACAGGTGAACTATGGCTACACCTTC
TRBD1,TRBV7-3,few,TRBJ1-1,CASSSSSGTGRTEAFF,TGTGCCAGCAGCTCGAGTTCCGGGACAGGACGCACTGAAGCTTTCTTT
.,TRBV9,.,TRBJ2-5,CASSVDGGRTQYF,TGTGCCAGCAGCGTGGACGGCGGGCGGACCCAGTACTTC
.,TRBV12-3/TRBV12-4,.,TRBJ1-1,CVSLPRNTEAFF,TGTGTCAGCCTCCCGCGGAACACTGAAGCTTTCTTT
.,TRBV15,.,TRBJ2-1,CATSKSLAVFGNEQFF,TGTGCCACCAGCAAGTCCTTAGCGGTATTTGGGAATGAGCAGTTCTTC
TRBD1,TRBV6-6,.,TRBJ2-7,CASSNGPGQGLLEQYF,TGTGCCAGCAGCAATGGACCGGGACAGGGTCTATTGGAGCAGTACTTC
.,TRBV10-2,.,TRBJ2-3,CASRGVISTDTQYF,TGCGCCAGCAGGGGAGTGATCAGCACAGATACGCAGTATTTT
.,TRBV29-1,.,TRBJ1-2,CSVVPTSDYGYTF,TGCAGCGTTGTTCCCACCTCAGACTATGGCTACACCTTC
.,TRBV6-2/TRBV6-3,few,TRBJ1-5,CASSYRPGNQHF,TGTGCCAGCAGTTACCGTCCGGGGAACCAGCATTTT
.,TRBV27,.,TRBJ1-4,CASRDSGEEKLFF,TGTGCCAGCAGGGACAGCGGAGAGGAAAAACTGTTTTTT
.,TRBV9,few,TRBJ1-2,CASSAGMDQLTGGYTF,TGTGCCAGCAGCGCGGGGATGGATCAACTGACGGGTGGCTACACCTTC
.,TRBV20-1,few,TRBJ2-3,CSARDERPHTDTQYF,TGCAGTGCTAGAGATGAGAGACCACACACAGATACGCAGTATTTT
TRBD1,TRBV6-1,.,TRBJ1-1,CASSIKGTGRNTEAFF,TGTGCCAGCAGTATCAAAGGGACAGGCCGCAACACTGAAGCTTTCTTT
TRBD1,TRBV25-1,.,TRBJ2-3,CASSEWDRGGADTQYF,TGTGCCAGCAGTGAGTGGGACAGGGGAGGAGCAGATACGCAGTATTTT
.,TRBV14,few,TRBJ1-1,CASSQDKGWQPFTEAFF,TGTGCCAGCAGCCAAGATAAGGGGTGGCAGCCGTTCACTGAAGCTTTCTTT
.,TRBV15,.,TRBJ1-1,CATSRDRPIQIEAFF,TGTGCCACCAGCAGAGATCGCCCAATCCAGATTGAAGCTTTCTTT
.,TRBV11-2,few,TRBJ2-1,CASSWVYYNEQFF,TGTGCCAGCTCGTGGGTGTACTACAATGAGCAGTTCTTC
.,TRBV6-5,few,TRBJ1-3,CASSSGAGNTIYF,TGTGCCAGCAGTTCAGGGGCCGGAAACACCATATATTTT
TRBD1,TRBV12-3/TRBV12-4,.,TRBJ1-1,CASTEQGGYTEAFF,TGTGCCAGCACCGAACAGGGGGGATATACTGAAGCTTTCTTT